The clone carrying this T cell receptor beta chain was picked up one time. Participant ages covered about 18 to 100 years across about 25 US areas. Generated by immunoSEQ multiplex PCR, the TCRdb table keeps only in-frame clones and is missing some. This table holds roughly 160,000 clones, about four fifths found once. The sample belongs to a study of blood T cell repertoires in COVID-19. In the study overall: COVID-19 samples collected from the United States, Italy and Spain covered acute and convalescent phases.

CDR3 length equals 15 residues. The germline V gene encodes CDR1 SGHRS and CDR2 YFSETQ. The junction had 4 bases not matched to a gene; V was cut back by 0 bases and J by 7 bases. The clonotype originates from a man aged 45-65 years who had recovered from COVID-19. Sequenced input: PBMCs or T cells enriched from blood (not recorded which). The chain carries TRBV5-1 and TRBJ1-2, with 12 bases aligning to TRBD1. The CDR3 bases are TGCGCCAGCAGCTTGGAGGGACAGGGGGCCTCTGGCTACACCTTC. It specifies CASSLEGQGASGYTF.